This T cell receptor (beta chain) was captured in a study of blood T cell repertoires in COVID-19. The overall study: The United States, Italy and Spain were the sources of the acute and convalescent COVID-19 samples.

This clone has more than one count but fewer than ten. Patients at the Seattle site were enrolled during active infection and followed longitudinally. Methods used by the authors: Amplification from reference gene primers served as the basis for estimated nucleated cell counts. Repertoires were generated with immunoSEQ multiplex PCR, while TCRdb's copy carries only in-frame clones and drops some. V and J calls and clone size come straight from that table; D and trimming were deduced from the DNA. The repertoire consists of 150,000 to 250,000 clones, with roughly three quarters occurring once and the leading ten covering around 6%. This TCR was recovered from a middle-aged woman with COVID-19, enrolled during active disease. The source material was peripheral blood.

Here the CDR3 DNA reads TGTGCCAGCAGCTTGGCCGGGACAAATCAGCCCCAGCATTTT. Translated, it gives CASSLAGTNQPQHF. The chain uses TRBV7-9 and TRBJ1-5; D is possibly TRBD1 (6 bases). Germline values: CDR1 SEHNR, CDR2 FQNEAQ (reference sequence). V was cut by 3 bases and J by 4 bases, with 10 bases left in between. The CDR3 is 14 residues long. Full variable domain (remainder filled in from reference TRBV7-9 and TRBJ1-5): DTGVSQNPRHKITKRGQNVTFRCDPISEHNRLYWYRQTLGQGPEFLTYFQNEAQLEKSRLLSDRFSAERPKGSFSTLEIQRTEQGDSAMYLCASSLAGTNQPQHFGDGTRLSIL.